The next 20 T cell receptor beta chains were all read from a single sample in a study of CD8 T cells in ankylosing spondylitis (TCRdb year 2017). The paper's findings and limits, for the study overall: A TCR beta motif of 7 or 8 highly homologous amino acid variants appeared characteristic of blood from ankylosing spondylitis patients.

Their specific antigens are unknown. Libraries were made using 5' RACE. The instrument was an Illumina HiSeq 2500. TCRdb reprocessed the public reads (quality trimming at Q25 with fastp, clone calling with MiXCR) and kept in-frame beta chains. Rows matching on CDR3 protein sequence are summarized as one entry with the most common DNA and genes. Here the sample has roughly 450,000 distinct CDR3 sequences; 25% to 30% occur a single time. The ten largest clones capture about 1% of the sample. The material sequenced was blood, either unsorted or a sorted T cell fraction (not recorded which). The receptors here all came from a male donor with ankylosing spondylitis.

In its sample, this clonotype was seen a few times. The chain carries TRBV12-3 or TRBV12-4 and TRBJ1-5; 7 bases fit TRBD1. V was clipped by 6 bases and J by 6 bases; unmatched bases: 5. CDR3 length: 13 residues. Here the CDR3 reads CASRFDRVQPQHF. CDR3 DNA: TGTGCCAGCAGGTTCGACAGGGTTCAGCCCCAGCATTTT.

This clonotype turned up a few times. This chain connects TRBV11-2 to TRBJ2-1; 16 bases fit TRBD2. The length of the CDR3 is 17 residues. Germline V gene sequence: CDR1 SGHAT, CDR2 FQNNGV. Unmatched junction bases numbered 2, after V lost 0 bases and J lost 6 bases. The CDR3 spells CASSLEGTSGRVNEQFF. CDR3 sequence (DNA): TGTGCCAGCAGCTTAGAAGGGACTAGCGGGAGGGTCAATGAGCAGTTCTTC.

The chain joins TRBV7-9 to TRBJ2-1; TRBD2 agrees at 12 bases. V dropped 2 bases and J dropped 7; count of bases not matched to a gene: 6. Germline V gives CDR1 SEHNR, CDR2 FQNEAQ (reference sequence). The CDR3 runs to 16 residues. The CDR3 loop is CASSLTSGRPGNEQFF. Written as DNA, the CDR3 is TGTGCCAGCAGCTTAACTAGCGGGAGGCCGGGGAATGAGCAGTTCTTC.

The chain has TRBV12-3 or TRBV12-4 and TRBJ2-1; perhaps TRBD2 as D (5 bases). V lost 4 bases and J lost 5, with 12 bases in between. The CDR3 has 14 residues. The CDR3 sequence is CASSSTSRHNEQFF. CDR3 nucleotides: TGTGCCAGCAGTTCAACTAGTCGGCACAATGAGCAGTTCTTC.

This sequence joins TRBV5-6 and TRBJ1-4; D is perhaps TRBD1 (5 bases). Germline V gene data show CDR1 as SGHDT and CDR2 as YYEEEE. The CDR3 runs 16 residues. Trimming removed 5 bases from V and 8 bases from J, with 22 bases in between. Here the CDR3 reads CASSRYRQGLGEKLFF. CDR3 nucleotide sequence: TGTGCCAGCAGTCGTTATCGGCAGGGCCTTGGGGAAAAACTGTTTTTT.

V usage is TRBV5-1 and J usage is TRBJ2-7; no firm D call. V lost 2 bases to trimming and J lost 4 bases, with 10 bases between them. Per the germline V gene, CDR1 is SGHRS and CDR2 is YFSETQ. The CDR3 runs to 13 residues. CDR3 in amino acids: CASSLNGWYEQYF. CDR3 nucleotides: TGCGCCAGCAGCTTAAACGGGTGGTACGAGCAGTACTTC. Looking up the rest from reference TRBV5-1 and TRBJ2-7 gives the full variable domain: KAGVTQTPRYLIKTRGQQVTLSCSPISGHRSVSWYQQTPGQGLQFLFEYFSETQRNKGNFPGRFSGRQFSNSRSEMNVSTLELGDSALYLCASSLNGWYEQYFGPGTRLTVT.

The chain recombines TRBV25-1 with TRBJ2-1; D remains unclear. Trimming took 3 bases from V and 0 from J, leaving 3 bases between them. This CDR3 comprises 13 residues. The germline CDR1 and CDR2 sequences are MGHDK and SYGVNS. Written as DNA, the CDR3 is TGTGCCAGCAGTGAGGGCTCCTACAATGAGCAGTTCTTC. This sequence encodes CASSEGSYNEQFF.

This clonotype was seen only a few times. The chain is built from TRBV2 and TRBJ2-2; 9 bases are shared with TRBD1. J lost 8 bases, V lost 2 bases, and 6 bases had no gene match. Germline-derived CDR1 and CDR2 are SNHLY and FYNNEI. The CDR3 contains 15 residues. Written as DNA, the CDR3 is TGTGCCAGCAGTGAATGGACAGGGGTCCTAGGGGAGCTGTTTTTT. As protein: CASSEWTGVLGELFF.

This clonotype was counted a few times. At one end the junction does not follow the germline gene, possibly because of a read error. The genes are TRBV5-1 and TRBJ2-2; perhaps D is TRBD1 or TRBD2 (7 bases each). The germline V gene encodes CDR1 SGHRS and CDR2 YFSETQ. The CDR3 is 14 residues long. CDR3 protein: CATSGTANTGELFF. In DNA, the CDR3 is TGCGCCACCAGCGGGACAGCAAACACCGGGGAGCTGTTTTTT.

This clonotype has only a few counts. The V and J genes are TRBV6-5 and TRBJ1-1; tentative D call: TRBD1 (5 bases). The CDR3 consists of 12 residues. V was clipped by 6 bases and J by 10 bases, with 15 bases between them. CDR1 and CDR2 (germline): MNHEY, SVGAGI. DNA of the CDR3: TGTGCCAGCAGCCCCCGGGGGGTAGCAGCTTTCTTT. It specifies CASSPRGVAAFF.

By share of the sample, this clonotype is medium-sized. This CDR3 reads CASSWTSGSYEQYF. The CDR3 region has the DNA TGCGCCAGCAGCTGGACTAGCGGGAGCTACGAGCAGTACTTC. The V call is TRBV5-1, the J call TRBJ2-7; TRBD2 matches 13 bases. CDR1 is SGHRS, CDR2 YFSETQ, per germline. The CDR3 has 14 residues. Germline trimming cut 3 bases from V and 3 bases from J; bases unmatched to any gene: 0.

The rearrangement links TRBV20-1 to TRBJ2-3; D uncertain. There are 13 residues in the CDR3. Trimming took 6 bases from V and 5 from J, leaving 15 bases between them. Germline loops: CDR1 DFQATT, CDR2 SNEGSKA (reference sequence). CDR3 DNA: TGCAGTGCAATCGTTTCAGGTCAAGATACGCAGTATTTT. Amino acids: CSAIVSGQDTQYF.

CDR3 in amino acids: CSARDLLGGRKRDTQYF. CDR3 nucleotide sequence: TGCAGTGCTAGAGATCTACTAGGCGGGAGGAAGAGGGATACGCAGTATTTT. V usage is TRBV20-1 and J usage is TRBJ2-3; 8 nucleotides line up with TRBD2. With 0 bases clipped from V and 6 bases from J, the junction kept 14 bases outside the gene matches. The V gene's germline CDR1 is DFQATT and CDR2 SNEGSKA (reference sequence). The CDR3 sequence is 17 residues long.

V is TRBV6-1 and J is TRBJ2-1; no clear D gene. Germline CDR1 reads MNHNS; CDR2 reads SASEGT. The CDR3 has 14 amino acids. Trimming removed 6 bases from V and 8 bases from J, with 17 bases in between. CDR3 bases: TGTGCCAGCAGCTTTTGGCGCCGTATGGATGAGCAGTTCTTC. Translating gives CASSFWRRMDEQFF.

This chain links TRBV20-1 with TRBJ1-4; no definite D call. Germline CDR1 reads DFQATT; CDR2 reads SNEGSKA (reference sequence). V shed 5 bases and J shed 3 bases, with 10 bases lying between them. CDR3 length: 13 amino acids. The CDR3 reads CSALHGANEKLFF. Written as DNA, the CDR3 is TGCAGTGCTCTACATGGGGCTAATGAAAAACTGTTTTTT.

The V and J genes are TRBV4-1 and TRBJ1-6; no clear D gene. Germline V gene lookup returns CDR1 MGHRA and CDR2 YSYEKL. The CDR3 consists of 15 residues. V was cut by 0 bases and J by 10 bases, with 13 bases left in between. CDR3 residues: CASSQEGLGVSPLHF. DNA for the CDR3: TGCGCCAGCAGCCAAGAAGGGTTAGGAGTCTCACCCCTCCACTTT.

The J gene is TRBJ2-1, the V gene TRBV29-1; no definite D call. V was cut by 3 bases and J by 3 bases, with 0 bases left in between. The CDR3 consists of 10 residues. Per germline, CDR1 SQVTM and CDR2 ANQGSEA. CDR3 in DNA: TGCAGCGTTGACTACAATGAGCAGTTCTTC. Its translation is CSVDYNEQFF.

This clonotype has just one count. The chain couples TRBV4-2 to TRBJ2-7, with D unresolved. CDR3 length equals 12 residues. The germline V gene has CDR1 LGHNA and CDR2 YNFKEQ. Trimming removed 2 bases from V and 6 bases from J, with 8 bases in between. The CDR3 loop is CASSQIPGEQYF. The CDR3 DNA sequence: TGTGCCAGCAGCCAAATACCAGGCGAGCAGTACTTC.

This clonotype showed up just a few times. The V call is TRBV25-1, the J call TRBJ1-1; maybe TRBD1 (6 bases). The CDR3 runs to 17 residues. Trimming left V 4 bases short and J 5 bases short, with 23 bases between. Germline values: CDR1 MGHDK, CDR2 SYGVNS. CDR3 sequence: CASSAHIGGAGGTEAFF. For the CDR3, the DNA is TGTGCCAGCAGTGCACATATTGGGGGCGCGGGGGGGACTGAAGCTTTCTTT.

J is TRBJ1-1 and V is TRBV10-2; D is perhaps TRBD1 (5 bases). The length of the CDR3 is 13 residues. Germline V gives CDR1 WSHSY, CDR2 SAAADI. Between the trimmed V and J ends, which lost 6 bases and 2 bases, there was a span of 10 bases. This CDR3 is CASRYGHNTEAFF. The CDR3 DNA follows: TGCGCCAGCAGGTACGGACACAACACTGAAGCTTTCTTT.